This is a list of T cell receptor beta chains from one sample in a study of blood T cell repertoires in COVID-19. Using immunoSEQ multiplex PCR, the repertoire was profiled, and TCRdb retains in-frame clones only, with some absent. The data show about 220,000 clones, about 80% seen once. The source material was peripheral blood. These receptors all stem from a woman aged 55-70 years with acute or convalescent COVID-19. Each CDR3 is given with its conserved first and last residue. D genes are given only for firm matches. Clone size is stated in some rows and not others, as once, few, many or a class when expanded.

V gene	D gene	clone size	J gene	CDR3 DNA	CDR3 protein
TRBV6-1	TRBD1	-	TRBJ1-2	TGTGCCAGCAGTGACCCGGGACAGGGCAATGGCTACACCTTC	CASSDPGQGNGYTF
TRBV7-9	-	few	TRBJ2-5	TGTGCCAGCAGTCGGGATCTACAAGAGACCCAGTACTTC	CASSRDLQETQYF
TRBV12-3/TRBV12-4	-	-	TRBJ1-1	TGTGCCAGCAAATCTATGAACACTGAAGCTTTCTTT	CASKSMNTEAFF
TRBV5-4	TRBD1	-	TRBJ1-2	TGTGCCAGCAGCCCAGGGACAGGGGGCCTCTCCTATGGCTACACCTTC	CASSPGTGGLSYGYTF
TRBV6-5	-	-	TRBJ1-2	TGTGCCAGCACCGCTCTGCAGGGAGGAGGTGGCTACACCTTC	CASTALQGGGGYTF
TRBV30	-	-	TRBJ1-6	TGTGCCTGGAGTGCAGGGGTGAATTCACCCCTCCACTTT	CAWSAGVNSPLHF
TRBV28	-	-	TRBJ2-7	TGTGCCAGCAGTTTTTTGAATACCGCGGGGGAGCAGTACTTC	CASSFLNTAGEQYF
TRBV9	-	-	TRBJ2-6	TGTGCCAGCAGCGGTGGGAGATCTGGGGCCAACGTCCTGACTTTC	CASSGGRSGANVLTF
TRBV4-3	TRBD1	-	TRBJ1-1	TGCGCCAGCAGCCCCATTGGGGGGACAGCTGAAGCTTTCTTT	CASSPIGGTAEAFF
TRBV20-1	-	-	TRBJ1-2	TGCAGTGCTAGTCATTGGGGGGGAGGGAACTATGGCTACACCTTC	CSASHWGGGNYGYTF
TRBV5-1	TRBD1	-	TRBJ1-3	TGCGCCAGCAGCTTGGGACAGGGGGCTGGAAACACCATATATTTT	CASSLGQGAGNTIYF
TRBV7-6	TRBD2	-	TRBJ2-1	TGTGCCAGCAGCTTCCTCTCCGGGGGGGCTAGCGGGGTAAATGAGCAGTTCTTC	CASSFLSGGASGVNEQFF
TRBV12-3/TRBV12-4	-	-	TRBJ2-2	TGTGCCAGCAGTTTAGCGCGGACCGGGGAGCTGTTTTTT	CASSLARTGELFF
TRBV5-1	TRBD1	few	TRBJ1-2	TGCGCCAGCAGCCGGACAGGGACTAACTATGGCTACACCTTC	CASSRTGTNYGYTF
TRBV4-1	-	-	TRBJ2-2	TGCGCCAGCAGCCGAAGTCACAGCTCGAACACCGGGGAGCTGTTTTTT	CASSRSHSSNTGELFF
TRBV7-9	-	-	TRBJ1-4	TGTGCCAGCAGCTTAGAGTCCGGGTTGGGTGAAAAACTGTTTTTT	CASSLESGLGEKLFF
TRBV4-2	TRBD2	-	TRBJ2-5	TGTGCCAGCAGCCAAGGCGGGGGGGCCGTCGAGACCCAGTACTTC	CASSQGGGAVETQYF
TRBV9	TRBD1	-	TRBJ1-1	TGTGCCAGCAGCATGACAGGGACGGAGGCAGGCGCTTTCTTT	CASSMTGTEAGAFF
TRBV27	TRBD1	-	TRBJ1-6	TGTGCCAGCAGTTTATCTACAGGGGGGATCGCCCTCCACTTT	CASSLSTGGIALHF
TRBV18	-	-	TRBJ2-4	TGTGCCAGCTCAGGGGGCGCTTCCAAAAACATTCAGTACTTC	CASSGGASKNIQYF
TRBV15	TRBD1	-	TRBJ2-2	TGTGCCACCAGCGAGACAGGGAAGGTGTACACCGGGGAGCTGTTTTTT	CATSETGKVYTGELFF
TRBV28	TRBD1	-	TRBJ1-2	TGTGCCAGCAGTCTGGCGACAGGGCCCTATGGCTACACCTTC	CASSLATGPYGYTF
TRBV5-1	-	once	TRBJ2-1	TGCGCCAGCAGCCTCCACAATGAGCAGTTCTTC	CASSLHNEQFF
TRBV9	-	-	TRBJ1-1	TGTGCCAGCAGCGTAAAAAGGGGAAATCAGAACACTGAAGCTTTCTTT	CASSVKRGNQNTEAFF
TRBV3-1/TRBV3-2	TRBD1	-	TRBJ1-2	TGTGCCAGCAGCCACCCGACAGGGTGTGGTGGCTACACCTTC	CASSHPTGCGGYTF
TRBV5-5	TRBD1	-	TRBJ1-2	TGTGCCAGCAGCCCTGGACAGGCGGATGGCTACACCTTC	CASSPGQADGYTF
TRBV5-1	TRBD1	-	TRBJ1-1	TGCGCCAGCAGCGTAACAGGGGGTAATGAAGCTTTCTTT	CASSVTGGNEAFF
TRBV20-1	-	few	TRBJ1-1	TGCAGTGCTAGTCCTGGGCCCACTGAAGCTTTCTTT	CSASPGPTEAFF
TRBV29-1	-	-	TRBJ2-3	TGCAGCGCTCGAGGAGGCCGCACAGATACGCAGTATTTT	CSARGGRTDTQYF
TRBV6-5	-	few	TRBJ1-1	TGTGCCAGCAGTTACTTGGGCGAGTTGAACACTGAAGCTTTCTTT	CASSYLGELNTEAFF
TRBV7-8	TRBD1	-	TRBJ1-2	TGTGCCAGCAGCAAACAGGGGGATGGCTACACCTTC	CASSKQGDGYTF
TRBV4-1	TRBD1	-	TRBJ2-2	TGCGCCAGCAGCCAGGCAAGGGGGCCCGGGGAGCTGTTTTTT	CASSQARGPGELFF
TRBV6-6	-	-	TRBJ1-6	TGTGCCAGCAGTTTACAGGATTCACCCCTCCACTTT	CASSLQDSPLHF
TRBV10-3	TRBD1	-	TRBJ2-4	TGTGCCATCAGTGAGATTTGGACAGGGCTCCCAAACATTCAGTACTTC	CAISEIWTGLPNIQYF
TRBV30	TRBD1	-	TRBJ1-6	TGTGCCTGGAGTGGACAGGGGGGATCACCCCTCCACTTT	CAWSGQGGSPLHF
TRBV2	-	-	TRBJ1-4	TGTGCCAGCAGTGATGAGCAGGGCCCTCTCTACGATGAAAAACTGTTTTTT	CASSDEQGPLYDEKLFF
TRBV27	TRBD2	-	TRBJ2-1	TGTGCCAGCAGTTTACAGCGGGGGCTGCTGAACTCCTACAATGAGCAGTTCTTC	CASSLQRGLLNSYNEQFF
TRBV2	-	-	TRBJ2-1	TGTGCCAGCGAGTTCGGGGACTACAATGAGCAGTTCTTC	CASEFGDYNEQFF
TRBV2	TRBD2	-	TRBJ2-1	TGTGCCAGCCAAGGCGGGGCTAGCGGGGTTAATGAGCAGTTCTTC	CASQGGASGVNEQFF
TRBV5-6	-	-	TRBJ1-3	TGTGCCAGCAGCTTCGGCAGGGGAACTGGAAACACCATATATTTT	CASSFGRGTGNTIYF
TRBV6-6	-	-	TRBJ2-3	TGTGCCAGCAGTTACCCTAGTCAGGGGGATACGCAGTATTTT	CASSYPSQGDTQYF
TRBV5-4	TRBD2	few	TRBJ2-1	TGTGCCAGCAGCTCAGCGGGGGGTGTCTACAATGAGCAGTTCTTC	CASSSAGGVYNEQFF
TRBV18	-	-	TRBJ2-2	TGTGCCAGCTCACCAGTCGGGGGGAACACCGGGGAGCTGTTTTTT	CASSPVGGNTGELFF
TRBV12-3/TRBV12-4	-	few	TRBJ2-7	TGTGCCAGCAGTAAACAGGTCTACGAGCAGTACTTC	CASSKQVYEQYF
TRBV5-1	-	few	TRBJ2-1	TGCGCCAGCAGCTTGGTCGGGGGAAGCAATGAGCAGTTCTTC	CASSLVGGSNEQFF
TRBV6-2/TRBV6-3	TRBD1	-	TRBJ1-2	TGTGCCAGCAGCGCGGCCTTACAGGGGGCCCACTATGGCTACACCTTC	CASSAALQGAHYGYTF
TRBV4-2	-	-	TRBJ1-4	TGTGCCAGCAGCCAAGATCTAATCCAGCGTAATGAAAAACTGTTTTTT	CASSQDLIQRNEKLFF
TRBV27	-	once	TRBJ1-2	TGTGCCAGCAGCTACTACGAAGGGGCTGGCTACACCTTC	CASSYYEGAGYTF
TRBV4-2	-	-	TRBJ1-2	TGTGCCAGCAGTGGGGCAGGTCGATATGGCTACACCTTC	CASSGAGRYGYTF